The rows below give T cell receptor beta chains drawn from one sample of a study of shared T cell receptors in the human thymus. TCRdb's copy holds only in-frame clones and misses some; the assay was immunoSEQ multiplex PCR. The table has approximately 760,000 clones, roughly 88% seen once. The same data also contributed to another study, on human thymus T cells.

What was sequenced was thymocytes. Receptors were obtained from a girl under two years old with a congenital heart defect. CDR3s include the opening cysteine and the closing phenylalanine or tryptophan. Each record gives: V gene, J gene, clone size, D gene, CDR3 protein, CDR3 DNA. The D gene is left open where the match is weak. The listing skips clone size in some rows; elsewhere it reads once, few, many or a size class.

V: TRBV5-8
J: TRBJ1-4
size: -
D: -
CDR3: CAGGGEKLFF
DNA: TGTGCCGGGGGGGGTGAAAAACTGTTTTTT

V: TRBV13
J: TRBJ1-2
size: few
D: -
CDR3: CASSSNRVGYTF
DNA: TGTGCCAGCAGCTCAAACAGGGTTGGCTACACCTTC

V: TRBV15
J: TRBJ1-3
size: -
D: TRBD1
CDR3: CATSTGTAGNTIYF
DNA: TGTGCCACCAGCACTGGGACAGCTGGAAACACCATATATTTT

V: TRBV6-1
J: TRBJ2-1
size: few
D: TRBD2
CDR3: CASSEDRVGLAGTSSYNEQFF
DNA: TGTGCCAGCAGTGAAGATAGGGTGGGACTAGCGGGGACAAGCTCCTACAATGAGCAGTTCTTC

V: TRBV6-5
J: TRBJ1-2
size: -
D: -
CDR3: CASSYSRGQLYGYTF
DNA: TGTGCCAGCAGTTACTCGAGAGGCCAGCTTTATGGCTACACCTTC

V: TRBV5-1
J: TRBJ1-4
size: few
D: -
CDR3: CASSSRPGAGGTNEKLFF
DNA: TGCGCCAGCAGCTCCCGGCCGGGGGCGGGAGGGACTAATGAAAAACTGTTTTTT

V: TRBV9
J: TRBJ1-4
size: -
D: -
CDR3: CASSVGVKINEKLFF
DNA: TGTGCCAGCAGCGTAGGAGTGAAAATTAATGAAAAACTGTTTTTT

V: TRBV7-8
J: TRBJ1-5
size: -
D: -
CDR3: CASIPRGASAPYSNQPQHF
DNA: TGTGCCAGCATCCCCCGGGGGGCCTCAGCACCTTATAGCAATCAGCCCCAGCATTTT

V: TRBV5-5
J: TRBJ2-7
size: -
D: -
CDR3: CASSSRGAGLAYEQYF
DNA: TGTGCCAGCAGCTCCCGGGGGGCCGGGTTGGCCTACGAGCAGTACTTC

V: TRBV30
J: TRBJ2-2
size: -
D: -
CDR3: CAWSVNGHSNTGELFF
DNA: TGTGCCTGGAGTGTAAACGGACATTCGAACACCGGGGAGCTGTTTTTT

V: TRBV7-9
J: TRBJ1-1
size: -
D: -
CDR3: CASTLLAGEVDTTEAFF
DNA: TGTGCCAGCACCCTTTTAGCGGGGGAGGTGGATACCACTGAAGCTTTCTTT

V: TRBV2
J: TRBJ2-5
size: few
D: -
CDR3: CASYPWGEDETQYF
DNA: TGTGCCAGTTACCCCTGGGGGGAAGACGAGACCCAGTACTTC

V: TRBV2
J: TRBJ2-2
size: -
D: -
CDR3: CASTLQGRTGELFF
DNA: TGTGCCAGCACCCTCCAGGGGAGAACCGGGGAGCTGTTTTTT

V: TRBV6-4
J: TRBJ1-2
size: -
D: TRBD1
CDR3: CASSPGGSYGYTF
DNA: TGTGCCAGCAGTCCAGGGGGCTCCTATGGCTACACCTTC

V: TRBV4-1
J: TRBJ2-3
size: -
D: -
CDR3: CASSQVGVGRTDTQYF
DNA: TGCGCCAGCAGCCAGGTTGGCGTTGGGCGCACAGATACGCAGTATTTT

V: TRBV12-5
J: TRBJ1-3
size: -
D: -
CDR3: CASRLFIQDRNKDSGNTIYF
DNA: TGTGCTAGTCGACTTTTCATCCAGGACAGAAATAAAGACTCTGGAAACACCATATATTTT

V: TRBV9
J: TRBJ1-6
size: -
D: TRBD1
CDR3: CASSDRDRDNSPLHF
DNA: TGTGCCAGCAGCGACCGGGACAGGGACAATTCACCCCTCCACTTT

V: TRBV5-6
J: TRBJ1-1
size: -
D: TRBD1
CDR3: CASSLLQGGSEAFF
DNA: TGTGCCAGCAGCTTGCTACAGGGGGGAAGTGAAGCTTTCTTT

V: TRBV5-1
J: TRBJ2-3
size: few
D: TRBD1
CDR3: CASSLTGGVTDTQYF
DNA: TGCGCCAGCAGCCTGACAGGGGGGGTCACAGATACGCAGTATTTT